These T cell receptor beta chains were read from a single sample in a study of blood T cell repertoires in COVID-19. Method: immunoSEQ multiplex PCR; TCRdb's copy keeps in-frame clones and lacks some. The sample yields 140,000 to 150,000 clones, roughly 84% seen once. The sample comprised peripheral blood. The receptors come from a man in his fifties or sixties with active or convalescent COVID-19. Each CDR3 is given with its conserved first and last residue. The D gene is left open where the match is weak. Clone size is not always given. Where it is, it says once, few, many or a class for expanded clones.

CDR3,DNA,J,D,V,size
CASSLGGSGTRSAKNIQYF,TGTGCCAGCAGCTTAGGGGGTAGCGGGACCCGGAGTGCCAAAAACATTCAGTACTTC,TRBJ2-4,TRBD2,TRBV7-8,.
CASSIDTGAGTEAFF,TGTGCCAGTAGTATAGATACAGGGGCTGGGACTGAAGCTTTCTTT,TRBJ1-1,TRBD1,TRBV19,.
CASRSGQGTEAFF,TGTGCCAGCCGGTCGGGACAGGGAACTGAAGCTTTCTTT,TRBJ1-1,TRBD1,TRBV27,.
CASSYSLDRDLNYGYTF,TGTGCCAGCAGTTACTCCCTCGACAGGGACCTTAACTATGGCTACACCTTC,TRBJ1-2,TRBD1,TRBV6-2/TRBV6-3,once
CAWRGPQGASYEQYF,TGTGCCTGGAGAGGTCCGCAGGGGGCTTCCTACGAGCAGTACTTC,TRBJ2-7,TRBD1,TRBV30,.
CASSYNPGGGEKLFF,TGTGCCAGCAGTTACAACCCAGGGGGCGGTGAAAAACTGTTTTTT,TRBJ1-4,TRBD1,TRBV6-6,once
CASSVSPARPSGNTIYF,TGTGCCAGCAGCGTAAGCCCCGCGCGGCCCTCTGGAAACACCATATATTTT,TRBJ1-3,.,TRBV9,.
CASGLGLGGSNQPQHF,TGTGCTAGTGGTTTAGGATTAGGGGGCAGCAATCAGCCCCAGCATTTT,TRBJ1-5,TRBD1,TRBV12-5,.
CASSEYQGSRTEAFF,TGTGCCAGCAGTGAATATCAGGGGTCGAGGACTGAAGCTTTCTTT,TRBJ1-1,.,TRBV25-1,once
CASSLETGPYGYTF,TGTGCCAGCAGCTTAGAGACAGGCCCCTATGGCTACACCTTC,TRBJ1-2,.,TRBV7-9,.
CATSRSGEGYGYTF,TGTGCCACCAGTCGGTCCGGGGAGGGCTATGGCTACACCTTC,TRBJ1-2,.,TRBV24-1,.
CASSRDYGYTF,TGTGCCAGCTCACGCGACTATGGCTACACCTTC,TRBJ1-2,.,TRBV18,.
CAVGGGNGELFF,TGTGCTGTTGGTGGAGGGAACGGGGAGCTGTTTTTT,TRBJ2-2,.,TRBV6-5,.
CASRLREVDGYTF,TGTGCCAGCAGGCTCAGGGAGGTAGATGGCTACACCTTC,TRBJ1-2,.,TRBV2,.
CASSQGSNWGYTF,TGCGCCAGCAGCCAAGGGTCGAACTGGGGCTACACCTTC,TRBJ1-2,.,TRBV4-3,.
CASSSLMNTEAFF,TGTGCCAGCAGCTCACTCATGAACACTGAAGCTTTCTTT,TRBJ1-1,.,TRBV5-6,.
CASSYTGQGAQQYF,TGTGCCAGCAGTTACACGGGACAGGGGGCGCAGCAGTACTTC,TRBJ2-7,TRBD1,TRBV6-5,.
CAISEGHQNTEAFF,TGTGCCATCAGTGAGGGACACCAGAACACTGAAGCTTTCTTT,TRBJ1-1,.,TRBV10-3,.
CASSLLPPTIASGNTIYF,TGTGCCAGCAGCTTACTGCCCCCCACCATAGCCTCTGGAAACACCATATATTTT,TRBJ1-3,.,TRBV7-6,.
CASSKLTGMDYGYTF,TGTGCCAGCAGCAAACTGACAGGGATGGACTATGGCTACACCTTC,TRBJ1-2,TRBD1,TRBV7-2,.
CASSLSGTQETQYF,TGCGCCAGCAGCCTATCCGGGACACAAGAGACCCAGTACTTC,TRBJ2-5,.,TRBV4-1,.
CASSSPTLSGRAGNYNEQFF,TGTGCCAGCAGTTCGCCCACTCTTAGCGGGAGGGCCGGGAACTACAATGAGCAGTTCTTC,TRBJ2-1,TRBD2,TRBV6-2/TRBV6-3,.
CASSQVLLGRGNTEAFF,TGCGCCAGCAGCCAAGTTCTCTTGGGGCGAGGGAACACTGAAGCTTTCTTT,TRBJ1-1,.,TRBV4-1,few
CASSRSFLGGGFSPLHF,TGCGCCAGCAGCCGGAGTTTTTTGGGGGGAGGGTTTTCACCCCTCCACTTT,TRBJ1-6,.,TRBV4-3,.
CASSPFAGVNTEAFF,TGTGCCAGCAGTCCGTTCGCAGGGGTGAACACTGAAGCTTTCTTT,TRBJ1-1,.,TRBV7-2,.
CASSARDSYEQYF,TGTGCCAGCAGCGCCCGGGACAGCTACGAGCAGTACTTC,TRBJ2-7,TRBD1,TRBV5-4,once
CASSPAGQLIYGYTF,TGTGCCAGCAGCCCCGCGGGACAGCTAATCTATGGCTACACCTTC,TRBJ1-2,TRBD1,TRBV11-3,.
CASTTLTGTAEAFF,TGTGCCAGTACCACCCTGACAGGGACGGCTGAAGCTTTCTTT,TRBJ1-1,TRBD1,TRBV19,.
CASSLNFRGVREKLFF,TGTGCCAGCAGTTTGAACTTCAGGGGGGTACGGGAAAAACTGTTTTTT,TRBJ1-4,TRBD1,TRBV28,.
CASSSETINQPQHF,TGTGCCAGCAGCTCTGAGACAATTAATCAGCCCCAGCATTTT,TRBJ1-5,.,TRBV7-2,.
CSVDGRANPEAFF,TGCAGCGTTGATGGCAGGGCTAACCCTGAAGCTTTCTTT,TRBJ1-1,.,TRBV29-1,.
CASSPLGGVSEGYTF,TGTGCCAGCAGCCCCCTTGGGGGGGTTAGTGAGGGCTACACCTTC,TRBJ1-2,.,TRBV3-1/TRBV3-2,.
CASSSPQGGNYGYTF,TGTGCCAGCAGCAGCCCACAGGGGGGGAACTATGGCTACACCTTC,TRBJ1-2,TRBD1,TRBV7-9,.
CASSLGRRGLGNYGYTF,TGTGCCAGCAGCTTAGGGAGAAGGGGGCTGGGGAACTATGGCTACACCTTC,TRBJ1-2,TRBD1,TRBV11-2,.
CASRRGATGDNEQFF,TGTGCCAGCAGGCGAGGGGCAACAGGGGACAATGAGCAGTTCTTC,TRBJ2-1,TRBD1,TRBV7-9,.
CSCWGQGYNEQFF,TGCAGCTGCTGGGGACAGGGTTACAATGAGCAGTTCTTC,TRBJ2-1,TRBD1,TRBV29-1,.
CASSQGPRRGTEAFF,TGTGCCAGCAGCCAAGGGCCCCGGCGAGGGACTGAAGCTTTCTTT,TRBJ1-1,.,TRBV14,.
CASSVGTALNTEAFF,TGTGCCAGCAGCGTAGGGACAGCTCTGAACACTGAAGCTTTCTTT,TRBJ1-1,.,TRBV9,.
CASSLQGGGYTF,TGTGCCAGCAGTTTACAGGGGGGCGGCTACACCTTC,TRBJ1-2,TRBD1,TRBV6-5,.
CASSSIAGKETQYF,TGCGCCAGCAGCTCCATAGCGGGGAAAGAGACCCAGTACTTC,TRBJ2-5,TRBD2,TRBV5-1,once
CASSMKEGNSPLHF,TGTGCCAGTAGTATGAAGGAGGGTAATTCACCCCTCCACTTT,TRBJ1-6,.,TRBV19,.